The present T cell receptor beta chain was sequenced within a study of technical replicates of blood from a few donors. Using immunoSEQ multiplex PCR, the repertoire was profiled, and TCRdb retains in-frame clones only, with some absent. Of 40,000 to 60,000 clones detected, roughly 90% appear once; the ten largest clones hold 3.9%. The CDR3 length is 17 residues. Germline CDR1 is SGHTA and CDR2 is FQGNSA. Trimming removed 5 bases from V and 4 bases from J; junction bases left unmatched: 15. The receptor comes from a human donor in good health. Some clones in this sample may be carry-over from other donors' samples. V and J are TRBV7-2 and TRBJ1-2; TRBD1 matches 8 bases. What was sequenced was PBMCs. CDR3 DNA: TGTGCCAGCAGCCTCCTCCAGGGGGCACAGGCCAGCTATGGCTACACCTTC. It encodes CASSLLQGAQASYGYTF.